These T cell receptor beta chains were read from a single sample in a study of blood T cell repertoires in COVID-19. Profiling relied on immunoSEQ multiplex PCR, and the TCRdb table lists in-frame clones only, not all of them. The sample has a few hundred thousand clones, 80% to 85% seen once. Material for sequencing was peripheral blood. These receptor sequences come from a young woman who had recovered from COVID-19. Both conserved end residues are part of each CDR3. The D gene is left open where the match is weak. Only some rows state a clone size, as once, few, many or a class for expanded clones.

d_gene	j_gene	abundance	v_gene	CDR3nt	CDR3aa
NA	TRBJ2-2	NA	TRBV6-5	TGTGCCAGCCGCCCGGGGTCGAACACCGGGGAGCTGTTTTTT	CASRPGSNTGELFF
NA	TRBJ2-5	NA	TRBV6-5	TGTGCCAGCAGTTACTCCCAGGGAGGAGGAGAGACCCAGTACTTC	CASSYSQGGGETQYF
TRBD1	TRBJ2-7	NA	TRBV28	TGTGCCAGCAGGCCACAGGGGGACGGCGAGCAGTACTTC	CASRPQGDGEQYF
TRBD2	TRBJ2-7	NA	TRBV6-5	TGTGCCAGCAGTTACTCTCTAGCGGACTACTACGAGCAGTACTTC	CASSYSLADYYEQYF
TRBD2	TRBJ2-3	NA	TRBV11-1	TGTGCCAGCAGCTTAGCACTAGCGGGAGGTGGCACAGATACGCAGTATTTT	CASSLALAGGGTDTQYF
NA	TRBJ1-6	NA	TRBV27	TGTGCCAGCAGTTGGGGGCAGGGGCCCAATTCACCCCTCCACTTT	CASSWGQGPNSPLHF
TRBD2	TRBJ2-3	NA	TRBV5-1	TGCGCCAGCAGCTTCGGGACTAGCGGGAGGAACTCGGCAGATACGCAGTATTTT	CASSFGTSGRNSADTQYF
TRBD2	TRBJ2-7	NA	TRBV19	TGTGCCAGTAGTCCGAGCGGGACCGCGACCTACGAGCAGTACTTC	CASSPSGTATYEQYF
NA	TRBJ2-1	few	TRBV11-3	TGTGCCAGCAGCTTAGCGGGGAGTTTCCTGGGCAATGAGCAGTTCTTC	CASSLAGSFLGNEQFF
TRBD2	TRBJ2-1	NA	TRBV27	TGTGCCAGCAGTCCTTTTGCGGGAGGGTTTTCGGATGAGCAGTTCTTC	CASSPFAGGFSDEQFF
NA	TRBJ2-7	NA	TRBV4-1	TGCGCCAGCAGCGGTGGGCAGTCTGCCTACGAGCAGTACTTC	CASSGGQSAYEQYF
TRBD1	TRBJ2-3	once	TRBV6-4	TGTGCCAGCAGTGCCACCGGGACAGGGAGCGGGGATACGCAGTATTTT	CASSATGTGSGDTQYF
NA	TRBJ2-1	once	TRBV19	TGTGCCAGTAGGATATCTTCTAATAGCTATCGGCAGTTCTTC	CASRISSNSYRQFF
NA	TRBJ2-1	NA	TRBV3-1/TRBV3-2	TGTGCCAGCAGCCCCCGACTAGATTCCTACAATGAGCAGTTCTTC	CASSPRLDSYNEQFF
TRBD2	TRBJ2-1	NA	TRBV30	TGTGCCTGGAGTGCATTGGGTAGCGGGAGGGCTGATGAGCAGTTCTTC	CAWSALGSGRADEQFF
NA	TRBJ1-3	NA	TRBV18	TGTGCCAGCTCACCACTGCCAGGCTCTGGAAACACCATATATTTT	CASSPLPGSGNTIYF
TRBD2	TRBJ2-3	NA	TRBV5-6	TGTGCCAGCAGCCGTTTAGCGGGAGGGGGCACAGATACGCAGTATTTT	CASSRLAGGGTDTQYF
TRBD2	TRBJ2-7	NA	TRBV11-3	TGTGCCAGCAGCAACCAAGCGGGAGGCTACGAGCAGTACTTC	CASSNQAGGYEQYF
NA	TRBJ2-2	NA	TRBV18	TGTGCCAGGGCGGCGGTAGGTCGAACCGGGGAGCTGTTTTTT	CARAAVGRTGELFF
TRBD2	TRBJ2-7	NA	TRBV3-1/TRBV3-2	TGTGCCAGCAGCCAAACTAGCGGGAGTCTATACGAGCAGTACTTC	CASSQTSGSLYEQYF
NA	TRBJ2-7	few	TRBV30	TGTGCCTGGAGTACAGGTGGCTACGAGCAGTACTTC	CAWSTGGYEQYF
NA	TRBJ1-5	NA	TRBV2	TGTGCCAGCACCCGTGAGAATAGCAATCAGCCCCAGCATTTT	CASTRENSNQPQHF
TRBD2	TRBJ2-2	NA	TRBV7-9	TGTGCCAGCAGCATTAGCGGGAGTGGAACCGGGGAGCTGTTTTTT	CASSISGSGTGELFF
NA	TRBJ2-7	NA	TRBV12-3/TRBV12-4	TGTGCCAGCAGTCAACAGGACTCCTACGAGCAGTACTTC	CASSQQDSYEQYF
NA	TRBJ1-2	once	TRBV15	TGTGCCACCAGCAGAGATGGGGCAGCGAACTATGGCTACACCTTC	CATSRDGAANYGYTF
NA	TRBJ1-5	NA	TRBV11-2	TGTGCCAGCAGCTTAAACACAGGGAATCAGCCCCAGCATTTT	CASSLNTGNQPQHF
TRBD1	TRBJ2-7	NA	TRBV5-1	TGCGCCAGCAGCTCGGACAGGACCTACGAGCAGTACTTC	CASSSDRTYEQYF
NA	TRBJ1-2	NA	TRBV3-1/TRBV3-2	TGTGCCAGCAGCCAAGTGCAAGGACTGGATGGCTACACCTTC	CASSQVQGLDGYTF
TRBD1	TRBJ2-7	NA	TRBV28	TGTGCCAGCAGCTCCGGGACAGGGGGCAACTACGAGCAGTACTTC	CASSSGTGGNYEQYF
TRBD1	TRBJ2-7	NA	TRBV25-1	TGTGCCAGCAGTGACCTAGGGACAGCCCCCTACGAGCAGTACTTC	CASSDLGTAPYEQYF
NA	TRBJ1-1	NA	TRBV6-5	TGTGCCAGCAGTTACTCGGGGGGGTTAAAAGCTTTCTTT	CASSYSGGLKAFF
TRBD1	TRBJ2-2	NA	TRBV30	TGTGCCTGGGAAACTCAGGGGGTGAACACCGGGGAGCTGTTTTTT	CAWETQGVNTGELFF
NA	TRBJ2-1	NA	TRBV5-4	TGTGCCAGCACTAGGGGGGGATTCAATTTTCGGCATGAGCAGTTCTTC	CASTRGGFNFRHEQFF
NA	TRBJ2-3	NA	TRBV12-3/TRBV12-4	TGTGCCAGCGGGAGAGAGGGTACGCAGTATTTT	CASGREGTQYF
NA	TRBJ2-3	once	TRBV5-4	TGTGCCAGCAGCTTCAGGGCAGGGGACGCAGATACGCAGTATTTT	CASSFRAGDADTQYF
TRBD2	TRBJ2-5	NA	TRBV24-1	TGTGCCACCAGTGCCACATGGGGGGGGACCCAGTACTTC	CATSATWGGTQYF